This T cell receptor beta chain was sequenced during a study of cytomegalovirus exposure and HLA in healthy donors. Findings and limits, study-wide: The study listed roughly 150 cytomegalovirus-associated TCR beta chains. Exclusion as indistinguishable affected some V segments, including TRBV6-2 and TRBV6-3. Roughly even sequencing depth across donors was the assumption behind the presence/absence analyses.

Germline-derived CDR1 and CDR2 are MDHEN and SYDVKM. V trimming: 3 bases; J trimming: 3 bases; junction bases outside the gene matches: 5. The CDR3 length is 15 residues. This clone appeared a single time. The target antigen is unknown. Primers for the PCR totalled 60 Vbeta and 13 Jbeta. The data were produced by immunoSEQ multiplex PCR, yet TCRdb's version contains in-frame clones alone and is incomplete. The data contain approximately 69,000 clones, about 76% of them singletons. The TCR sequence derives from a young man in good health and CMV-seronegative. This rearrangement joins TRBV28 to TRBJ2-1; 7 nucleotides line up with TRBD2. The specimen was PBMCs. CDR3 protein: CASSFEGGGYNEQFF. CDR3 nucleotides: TGTGCCAGCAGTTTTGAGGGCGGGGGCTACAATGAGCAGTTCTTC.